This T cell receptor beta chain appears in the sequencing data of a study of glioma-infiltrating T cells after dendritic cell vaccination. Noted time point: after dendritic cell vaccination, including at tumor progression/relapse. Assay: immunoSEQ multiplex PCR; the TCRdb copy retains only in-frame clones and omits some. The sample yields 75,000 to 95,000 clones, over 75% seen once. Material: blood, obtained after dendritic cell vaccination. The sequence was obtained from a human donor with glioblastoma.

The CDR3 DNA follows: TGTGCCAGCAGACCCTGGACTAGCGGATACAATGAGCAGTTCTTC. Translated: CASRPWTSGYNEQFF. The V and J genes are TRBV5-8 and TRBJ2-1, with 10 bases identical to TRBD2. V shed 5 bases, J shed 4 bases, and the junction held 6 bases outside the gene matches. The CDR3 length is 15 residues. Germline V gives CDR1 SGHTS, CDR2 YDEGEE.